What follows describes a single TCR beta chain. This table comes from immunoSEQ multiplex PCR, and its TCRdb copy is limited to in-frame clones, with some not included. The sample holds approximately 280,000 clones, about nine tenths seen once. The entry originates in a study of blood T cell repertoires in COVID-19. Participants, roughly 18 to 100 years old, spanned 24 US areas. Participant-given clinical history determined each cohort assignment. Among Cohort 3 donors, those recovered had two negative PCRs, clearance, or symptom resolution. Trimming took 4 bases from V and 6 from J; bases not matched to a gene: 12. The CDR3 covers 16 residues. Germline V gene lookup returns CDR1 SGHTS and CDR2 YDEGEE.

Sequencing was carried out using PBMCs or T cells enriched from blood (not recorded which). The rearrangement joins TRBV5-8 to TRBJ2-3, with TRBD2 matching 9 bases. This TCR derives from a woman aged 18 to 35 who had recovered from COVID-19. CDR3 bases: TGTGCCAGCAGCGAGGGGACGGCCGGGACTAGCGATACGCAGTATTTT. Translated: CASSEGTAGTSDTQYF.